This entry lists 2 T cell receptor beta chains sequenced from one sample in a study of blood T cell repertoires in COVID-19. The repertoire was sequenced with immunoSEQ multiplex PCR; TCRdb's copy has only in-frame clones and lacks some. This table holds some 80,000 clones, approximately 90% found once. Sequenced material: peripheral blood. The origin of the receptors is a human donor in a cohort sampled during active COVID-19.

J is TRBJ2-7 and V is TRBV4-1; possible D gene TRBD2, 5 bases. Germline loops: CDR1 MGHRA, CDR2 YSYEKL. The V end lost 1 base, the J end lost 0 bases, and 10 bases lay between the germline ends. The CDR3 totals 15 residues. The CDR3 sequence: CASSQGRGSSYEQYF. In nucleotides, the CDR3 is TGCGCCAGCAGCCAAGGGCGAGGGAGCTCCTACGAGCAGTACTTC.

The chain joins TRBV6-6 to TRBJ1-2; a possible D gene is TRBD1 (6 bases). V lost 6 bases and J 0 bases, leaving 14 bases between the germline ends. Germline CDR1 is MNHNY and CDR2 is SVGAGI (reference sequence). The CDR3 has 15 residues. CDR3 region: CASSSGHQSNYGYTF. CDR3 sequence (DNA): TGTGCCAGCAGCTCGGGACATCAGTCTAACTATGGCTACACCTTC.